The rows below give T cell receptor beta chains drawn from one sample of a study of blood T cell repertoires in COVID-19. Generated by immunoSEQ multiplex PCR, the TCRdb table keeps only in-frame clones and is missing some. The sample has roughly 68,000 clones, around 89% seen once; the top ten hold roughly 6.8%. Material for sequencing was peripheral blood. The receptor source for this set is a woman aged 80 or over with active COVID-19. Each CDR3 is given with its conserved first and last residue. Each record gives: D gene, V gene, J gene, CDR3 length, clone size, CDR3 DNA, CDR3 protein. A D gene is named only where the DNA matches it firmly. Clone sizes are given selectively: once, few, many, or a class where the clone is expanded.

D: TRBD2; V: TRBV27; J: TRBJ2-1; length: 14; size: -; DNA: TGTGCCAGCAGGGACGAGCGGGAGAACAATGAGCAGTTCTTC; CDR3: CASRDERENNEQFF
D: -; V: TRBV28; J: TRBJ1-5; length: 17; size: -; DNA: TGTGCCAGCAGTTTCCCCGGGACACCATTAATCATGCGGCCCCAGCATTTT; CDR3: CASSFPGTPLIMRPQHF
D: TRBD2; V: TRBV29-1; J: TRBJ2-7; length: 15; size: -; DNA: TGCAGCGCTATGAGACCCGGGACTAGGACCTACGAGCAGTACTTC; CDR3: CSAMRPGTRTYEQYF
D: TRBD1; V: TRBV7-3; J: TRBJ2-3; length: 15; size: -; DNA: TGTGCCAGCAGCTTCGGACAGGGCGGCACAGATACGCAGTATTTT; CDR3: CASSFGQGGTDTQYF
D: TRBD2; V: TRBV30; J: TRBJ2-2; length: 15; size: -; DNA: TGTGCCTGCATGATCAGCGGGAGAGACACCGGGGAGCTGTTTTTT; CDR3: CACMISGRDTGELFF
D: -; V: TRBV6-2/TRBV6-3; J: TRBJ1-1; length: 12; size: -; DNA: TGTGCCAGCAGTCAGATGAACACTGAAGCTTTCTTT; CDR3: CASSQMNTEAFF
D: TRBD1; V: TRBV25-1; J: TRBJ2-3; length: 17; size: -; DNA: TGTGCCAGCAGTCCAACCGGGACAGGGAACGCATCAGATACGCAGTATTTT; CDR3: CASSPTGTGNASDTQYF
D: -; V: TRBV28; J: TRBJ1-2; length: 15; size: -; DNA: TGTGCCAGCCATGGGGGGGAGGGCGACTACTATGGCTACACCTTC; CDR3: CASHGGEGDYYGYTF
D: TRBD1; V: TRBV6-2/TRBV6-3; J: TRBJ2-3; length: 15; size: -; DNA: TGTGCCAGCAGTTCCCCGGGACAGGGGCCAGATACGCAGTATTTT; CDR3: CASSSPGQGPDTQYF
D: -; V: TRBV5-6; J: TRBJ1-2; length: 15; size: -; DNA: TGTGCCAGCAGCTTGTTCCGGGTCGGTAACTATGGCTACACCTTC; CDR3: CASSLFRVGNYGYTF
D: -; V: TRBV20-1; J: TRBJ1-1; length: 10; size: -; DNA: TGCAGTGCTAGCCGTTCTGAAGCTTTCTTT; CDR3: CSASRSEAFF
D: TRBD2; V: TRBV9; J: TRBJ2-7; length: 15; size: -; DNA: TGTGCCAGCAGCGTAGGACTAGCGGAGAGCTACGAGCAGTACTTC; CDR3: CASSVGLAESYEQYF
D: -; V: TRBV14; J: TRBJ2-5; length: 13; size: -; DNA: TGTGCCAGCAGCCAAAGATACTTGGGAGCATGGTACTTC; CDR3: CASSQRYLGAWYF
D: -; V: TRBV6-5; J: TRBJ1-2; length: 15; size: few; DNA: TGTGCCAGCAGCACCCAGGAGGGAAGGGGCTATGGCTACACCTTC; CDR3: CASSTQEGRGYGYTF
D: -; V: TRBV5-1; J: TRBJ2-1; length: 13; size: once; DNA: TGCGCCAACAGCGAATCTAGGTTCCATGAGCAGTTCTTC; CDR3: CANSESRFHEQFF
D: TRBD1; V: TRBV6-5; J: TRBJ1-1; length: 13; size: -; DNA: TGTGCCAGCACCCGACAGGGCGGGACTGAAGCTTTCTTT; CDR3: CASTRQGGTEAFF
D: TRBD1; V: TRBV7-8; J: TRBJ2-7; length: 15; size: -; DNA: TGTGCCAGCAGTCCGGGGACAGGGGTCCCCTACGAGCAGTACTTC; CDR3: CASSPGTGVPYEQYF
D: -; V: TRBV24-1; J: TRBJ1-2; length: 13; size: few; DNA: TGTGCCACCAGTGAGAGACAGGCGGATGGCTACACCTTC; CDR3: CATSERQADGYTF
D: -; V: TRBV30; J: TRBJ1-3; length: 12; size: -; DNA: TGTGCCTGGAGGGCACCGGGAAACACCATATATTTT; CDR3: CAWRAPGNTIYF
D: TRBD2; V: TRBV9; J: TRBJ2-1; length: 15; size: once; DNA: TGTGCCAGCAGCTCGACTAGCGGGAGGGGTAGTGAGCAGTTCTTC; CDR3: CASSSTSGRGSEQFF
D: TRBD2; V: TRBV11-2; J: TRBJ2-1; length: 17; size: -; DNA: TGTGCCAGCAGCCCCTACTTGATGAGCGGGAGTATCGATGAGCAGTTCTTC; CDR3: CASSPYLMSGSIDEQFF
D: TRBD2; V: TRBV28; J: TRBJ2-7; length: 16; size: -; DNA: TGTGCCAGCAGTTCTAGAAGAGGGACTAGCTGGTACGAGCAGTACTTC; CDR3: CASSSRRGTSWYEQYF
D: -; V: TRBV29-1; J: TRBJ2-7; length: 13; size: -; DNA: TGCAGCGCTATGACAGGAAGGAGCTACGAGCAGTACTTC; CDR3: CSAMTGRSYEQYF